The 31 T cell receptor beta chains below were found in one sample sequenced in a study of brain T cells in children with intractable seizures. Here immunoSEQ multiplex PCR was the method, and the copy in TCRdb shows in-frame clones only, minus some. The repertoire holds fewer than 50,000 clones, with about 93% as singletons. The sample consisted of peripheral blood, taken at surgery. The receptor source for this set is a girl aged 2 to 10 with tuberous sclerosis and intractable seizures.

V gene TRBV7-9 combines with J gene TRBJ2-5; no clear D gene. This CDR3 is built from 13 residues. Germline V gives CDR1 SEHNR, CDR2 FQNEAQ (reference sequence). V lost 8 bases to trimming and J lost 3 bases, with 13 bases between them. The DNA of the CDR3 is TGTGCCAGCCGAAACCGAAGGGAAGAGACCCAGTACTTC. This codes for CASRNRREETQYF.

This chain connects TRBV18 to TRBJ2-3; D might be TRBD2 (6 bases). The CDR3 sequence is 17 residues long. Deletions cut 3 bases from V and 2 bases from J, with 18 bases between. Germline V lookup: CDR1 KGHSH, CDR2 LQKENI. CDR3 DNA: TGTGCCAGCTCACCCCTGGAGGAGGGAGCTTCCACAGATACGCAGTATTTT. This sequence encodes CASSPLEEGASTDTQYF.

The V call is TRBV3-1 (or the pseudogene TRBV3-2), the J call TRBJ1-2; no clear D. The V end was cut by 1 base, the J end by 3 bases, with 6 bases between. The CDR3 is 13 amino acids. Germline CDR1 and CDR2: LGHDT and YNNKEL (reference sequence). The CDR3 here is CASSQAEDYGYTF. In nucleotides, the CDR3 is TGTGCCAGCAGCCAAGCGGAAGACTATGGCTACACCTTC.

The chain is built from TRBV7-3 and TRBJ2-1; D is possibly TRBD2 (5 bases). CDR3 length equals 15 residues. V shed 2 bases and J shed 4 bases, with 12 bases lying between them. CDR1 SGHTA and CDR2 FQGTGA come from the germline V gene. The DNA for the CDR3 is TGTGCCAGCAGCTTAGGATCTAGCTCTTACAATGAGCAGTTCTTC. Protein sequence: CASSLGSSSYNEQFF.

CDR3 sequence: CASSLSDTNTEAFF. The CDR3 DNA is TGTGCCAGCAGTCTAAGCGACACGAACACTGAAGCTTTCTTT. The chain combines TRBV27 with TRBJ1-1; no reliable D call. This CDR3 spans 14 amino acids. V was clipped by 5 bases and J by 1 base, with 11 bases between them. Germline assignment: CDR1 MNHEY and CDR2 SMNVEV (reference sequence).

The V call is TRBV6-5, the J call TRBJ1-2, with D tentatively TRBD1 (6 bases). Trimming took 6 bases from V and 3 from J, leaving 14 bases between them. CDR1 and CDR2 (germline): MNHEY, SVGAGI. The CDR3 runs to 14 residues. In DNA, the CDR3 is TGTGCCAGCAGCCTACAGGGTCTCGACTATGGCTACACCTTC. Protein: CASSLQGLDYGYTF.

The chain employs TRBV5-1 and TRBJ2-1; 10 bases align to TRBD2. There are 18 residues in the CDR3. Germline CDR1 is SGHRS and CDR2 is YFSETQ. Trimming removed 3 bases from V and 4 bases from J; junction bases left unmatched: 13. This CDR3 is CASSSEGIAGGIYNEQFF. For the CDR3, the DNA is TGCGCCAGCAGCTCGGAAGGCATAGCGGGGGGCATTTACAATGAGCAGTTCTTC.

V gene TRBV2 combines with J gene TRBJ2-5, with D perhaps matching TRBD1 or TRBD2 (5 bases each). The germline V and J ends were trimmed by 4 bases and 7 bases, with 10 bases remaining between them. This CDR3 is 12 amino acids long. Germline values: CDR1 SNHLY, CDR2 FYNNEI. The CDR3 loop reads CASSVRAGTQYF. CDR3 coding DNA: TGTGCCAGCAGTGTCAGGGCGGGGACCCAGTACTTC. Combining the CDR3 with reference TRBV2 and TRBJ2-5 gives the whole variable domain EPEVTQTPSHQVTQMGQEVILRCVPISNHLYFYWYRQILGQKVEFLVSFYNNEISEKSEIFDDQFSVERPDGSNFTLKIRSTKLEDSAMYFCASSVRAGTQYFGPGTRLLVL.

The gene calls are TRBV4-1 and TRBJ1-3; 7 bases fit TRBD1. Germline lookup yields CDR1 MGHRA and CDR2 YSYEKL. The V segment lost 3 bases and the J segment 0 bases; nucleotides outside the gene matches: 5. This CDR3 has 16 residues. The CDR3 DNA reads TGCGCCAGCAGCCACAACGACAGGGCCTCTGGAAACACCATATATTTT. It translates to CASSHNDRASGNTIYF.

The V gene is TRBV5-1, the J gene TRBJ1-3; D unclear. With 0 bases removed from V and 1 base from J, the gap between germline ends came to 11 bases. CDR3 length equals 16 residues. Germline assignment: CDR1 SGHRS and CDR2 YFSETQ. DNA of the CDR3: TGCGCCAGCAGCTTGGGCCGGGAACCATCTGGAAACACCATATATTTT. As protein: CASSLGREPSGNTIYF.

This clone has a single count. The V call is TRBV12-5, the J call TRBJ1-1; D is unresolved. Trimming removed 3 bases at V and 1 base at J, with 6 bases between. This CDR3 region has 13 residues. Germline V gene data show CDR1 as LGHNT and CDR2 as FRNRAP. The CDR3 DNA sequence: TGTGCTAGTGGTTTCACACAGAACACTGAAGCTTTCTTT. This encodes CASGFTQNTEAFF.

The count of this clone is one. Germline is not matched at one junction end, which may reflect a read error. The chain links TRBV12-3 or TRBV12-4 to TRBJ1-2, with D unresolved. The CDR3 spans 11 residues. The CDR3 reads CASSLAGSGAF. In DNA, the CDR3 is TGTGCCAGCAGTTTGGCGGGCAGCGGCGCCTTC.

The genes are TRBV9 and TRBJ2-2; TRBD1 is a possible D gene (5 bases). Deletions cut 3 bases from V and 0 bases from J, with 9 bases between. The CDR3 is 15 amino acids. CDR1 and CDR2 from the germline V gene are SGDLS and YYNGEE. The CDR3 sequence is CASSGGTSNTGELFF. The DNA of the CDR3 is TGTGCCAGCAGCGGGGGCACCTCGAACACCGGGGAGCTGTTTTTT.

The chain's CDR3 is CASSVLRRINNEQFF. The CDR3 region has the DNA TGTGCCAGCAGCGTACTTCGGCGAATAAACAATGAGCAGTTCTTC. The V gene is TRBV9, the J gene TRBJ2-1; no clear D gene. V gave up 1 base and J gave up 5 bases, with 13 bases separating them. The CDR3 is 15 amino acids. Germline lookup yields CDR1 SGDLS and CDR2 YYNGEE.

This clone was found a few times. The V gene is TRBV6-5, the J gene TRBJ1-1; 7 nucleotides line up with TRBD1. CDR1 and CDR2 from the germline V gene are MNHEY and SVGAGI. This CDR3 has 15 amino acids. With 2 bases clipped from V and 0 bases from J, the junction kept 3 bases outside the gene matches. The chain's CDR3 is CASSYLDRMNTEAFF. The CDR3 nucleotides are TGTGCCAGCAGTTACCTGGACAGGATGAACACTGAAGCTTTCTTT.

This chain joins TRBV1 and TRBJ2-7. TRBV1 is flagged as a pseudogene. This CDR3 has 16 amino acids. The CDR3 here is CTSSQRPGPSSYEQYV. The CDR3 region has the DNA TGCACCAGCAGCCAACGCCCGGGACCCAGCTCCTACGAGCAGTACGTC.

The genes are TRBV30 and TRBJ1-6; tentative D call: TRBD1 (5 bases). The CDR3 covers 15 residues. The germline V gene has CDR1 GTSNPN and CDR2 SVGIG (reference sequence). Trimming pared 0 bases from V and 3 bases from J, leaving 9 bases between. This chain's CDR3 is CAWSVGADYNSPLHF. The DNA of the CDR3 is TGTGCCTGGAGTGTAGGGGCGGACTATAATTCACCCCTCCACTTT.

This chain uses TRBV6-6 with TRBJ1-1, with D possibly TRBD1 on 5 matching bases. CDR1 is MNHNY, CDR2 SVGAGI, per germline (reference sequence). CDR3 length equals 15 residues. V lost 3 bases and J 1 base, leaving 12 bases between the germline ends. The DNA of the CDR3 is TGTGCCAGCAGTTATCGGGCGACAGAGAACACTGAAGCTTTCTTT. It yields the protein CASSYRATENTEAFF.

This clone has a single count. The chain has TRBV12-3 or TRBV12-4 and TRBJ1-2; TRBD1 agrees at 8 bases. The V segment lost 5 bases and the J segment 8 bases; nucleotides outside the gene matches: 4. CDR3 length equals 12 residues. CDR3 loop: CASSQGAGGYTF. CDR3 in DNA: TGTGCCAGCAGTCAGGGGGCGGGCGGCTACACCTTC.

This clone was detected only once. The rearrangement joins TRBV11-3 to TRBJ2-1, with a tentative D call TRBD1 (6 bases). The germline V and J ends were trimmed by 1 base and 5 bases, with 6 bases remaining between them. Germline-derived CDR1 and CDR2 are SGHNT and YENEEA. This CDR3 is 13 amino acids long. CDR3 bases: TGTGCCAGCAGCTTAGGGACAGACAATGAGCAGTTCTTC. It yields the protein CASSLGTDNEQFF.

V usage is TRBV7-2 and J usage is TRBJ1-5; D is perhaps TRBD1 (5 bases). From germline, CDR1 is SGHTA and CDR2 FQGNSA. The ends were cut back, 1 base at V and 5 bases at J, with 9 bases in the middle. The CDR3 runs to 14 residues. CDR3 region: CASSLVGGDQPQHF. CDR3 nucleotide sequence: TGTGCCAGCAGCTTAGTGGGGGGGGATCAGCCCCAGCATTTT.

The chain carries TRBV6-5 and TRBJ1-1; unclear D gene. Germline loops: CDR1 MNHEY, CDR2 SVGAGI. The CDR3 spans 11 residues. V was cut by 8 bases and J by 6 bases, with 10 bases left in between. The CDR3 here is CASYRTSEAFF. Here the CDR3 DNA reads TGTGCCAGCTACCGGACGTCTGAAGCTTTCTTT.

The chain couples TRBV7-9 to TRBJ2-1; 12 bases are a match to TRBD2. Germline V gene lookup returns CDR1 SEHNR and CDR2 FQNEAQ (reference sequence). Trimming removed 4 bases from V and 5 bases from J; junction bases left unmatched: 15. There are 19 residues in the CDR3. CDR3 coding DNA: TGTGCCAGCAGCTCAGATAGGACTAGCGGGGAGAACCTGAACAATGAGCAGTTCTTC. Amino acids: CASSSDRTSGENLNNEQFF.

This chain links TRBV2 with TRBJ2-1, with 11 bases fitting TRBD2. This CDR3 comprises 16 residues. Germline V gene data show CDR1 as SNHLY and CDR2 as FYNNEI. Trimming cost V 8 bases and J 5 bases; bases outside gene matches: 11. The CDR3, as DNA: TGTGCCAGCTATAAGAGTAGCGGGGGGGGTAACAATGAGCAGTTCTTC. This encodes CASYKSSGGGNNEQFF.

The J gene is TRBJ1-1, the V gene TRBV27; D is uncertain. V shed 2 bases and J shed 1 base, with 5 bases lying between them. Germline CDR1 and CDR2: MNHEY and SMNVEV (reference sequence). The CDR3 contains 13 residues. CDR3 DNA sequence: TGTGCCAGCAGTTTAACGGAGAACACTGAAGCTTTCTTT. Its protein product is CASSLTENTEAFF.

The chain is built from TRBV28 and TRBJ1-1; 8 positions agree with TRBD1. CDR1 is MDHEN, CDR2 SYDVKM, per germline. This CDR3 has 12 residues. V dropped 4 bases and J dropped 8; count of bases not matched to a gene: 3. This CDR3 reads CASSSWTGEAFF. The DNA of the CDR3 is TGTGCCAGCAGTTCGTGGACAGGGGAAGCTTTCTTT. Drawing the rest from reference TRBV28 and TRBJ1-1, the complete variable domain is DVKVTQSSRYLVKRTGEKVFLECVQDMDHENMFWYRQDPGLGLRLIYFSYDVKMKEKGDIPEGYSVSREKKERFSLILESASTNQTSMYLCASSSWTGEAFFGQGTRLTVV.

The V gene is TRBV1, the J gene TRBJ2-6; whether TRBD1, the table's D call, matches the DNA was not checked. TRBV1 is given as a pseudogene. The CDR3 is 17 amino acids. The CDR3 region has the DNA TGCACCAGCAGCCACCGGGACAGGACCTCTGGGGCCAACGTCCTGACTTTC. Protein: CTSSHRDRTSGANVLTF.

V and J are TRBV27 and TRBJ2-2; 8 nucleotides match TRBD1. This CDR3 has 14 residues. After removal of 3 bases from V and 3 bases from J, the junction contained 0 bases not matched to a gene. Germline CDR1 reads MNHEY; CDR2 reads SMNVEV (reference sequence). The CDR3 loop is CASSLTGDTGELFF. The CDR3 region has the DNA TGTGCCAGCAGTTTGACAGGGGACACCGGGGAGCTGTTTTTT.

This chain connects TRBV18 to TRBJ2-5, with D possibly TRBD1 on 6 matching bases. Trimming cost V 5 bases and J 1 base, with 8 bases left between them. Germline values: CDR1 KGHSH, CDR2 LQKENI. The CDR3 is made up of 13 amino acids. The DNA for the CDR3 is TGTGCCAGCTCAGACAGGCCCCAAGAGACCCAGTACTTC. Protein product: CASSDRPQETQYF.

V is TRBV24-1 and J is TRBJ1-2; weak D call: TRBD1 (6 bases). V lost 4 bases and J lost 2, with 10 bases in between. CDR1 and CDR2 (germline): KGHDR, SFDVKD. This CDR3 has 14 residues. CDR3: CATSDSTGNYGYTF. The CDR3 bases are TGTGCCACCAGTGACTCCACAGGGAACTATGGCTACACCTTC.

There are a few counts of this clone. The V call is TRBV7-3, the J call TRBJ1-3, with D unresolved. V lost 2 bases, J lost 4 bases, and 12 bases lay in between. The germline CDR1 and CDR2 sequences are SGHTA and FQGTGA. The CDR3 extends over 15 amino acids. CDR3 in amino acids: CASSLGPSGGNTIYF. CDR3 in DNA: TGTGCCAGCAGCTTAGGGCCTAGTGGGGGAAACACCATATATTTT.